The 22 T cell receptor beta chains in this list originate from one sample, sequenced in a study of blood T cell repertoires in COVID-19. TCRdb keeps only in-frame clones here, not all; method: immunoSEQ multiplex PCR. The table lists some 240,000 clones, 70% to 90% of them singletons, with approximately 6.6% in the top ten. The sequenced sample consisted of PBMCs or T cells enriched from blood (not recorded which). These receptors all stem from a woman between 50 and 59 years old who had been exposed to COVID-19.

The V call is TRBV7-2, the J call TRBJ1-2; 7 nucleotides agree with TRBD1. Trimming took 3 bases from V and 7 from J; bases not matched to a gene: 5. This CDR3 contains 13 residues. The germline gives CDR1 SGHTA, CDR2 FQGNSA. The CDR3, as DNA: TGTGCCAGCAGCTTTAGGGGGACAGTTGGCTACACCTTC. Protein sequence: CASSFRGTVGYTF. The whole variable domain, filled in from reference TRBV7-2 and TRBJ1-2, reads GAGVSQSPSNKVTEKGKDVELRCDPISGHTALYWYRQSLGQGLEFLIYFQGNSAPDKSGLPSDRFSAERTGGSVSTLTIQRTQQEDSAVYLCASSFRGTVGYTFGSGTRLTVV.

The V gene is TRBV5-4, the J gene TRBJ1-2, with 8 bases aligning to TRBD1. V lost 4 bases, J lost 8 bases, and 7 bases stayed unmatched. CDR3 size: 13 residues. Looked up from germline, CDR1 is SGHNT and CDR2 is YYREEE (reference sequence). The CDR3 spells CASSKDREEGYTF. CDR3 nucleotides: TGTGCCAGCAGCAAGGACAGGGAGGAGGGCTACACCTTC.

This sequence joins TRBV19 and TRBJ1-5; D is perhaps TRBD1 (6 bases). V was trimmed by 2 bases and J by 7 bases, leaving 15 bases between them. Germline values: CDR1 LNHDA, CDR2 SQIVND (reference sequence). This CDR3 region has 15 residues. The chain's CDR3 is CASSIIGGGRQPQHF. CDR3 DNA: TGTGCCAGTAGTATAATTGGGGGCGGAAGACAGCCCCAGCATTTT.

V and J are TRBV28 and TRBJ2-7, with 7 bases fitting TRBD2. CDR3 size: 14 residues. In germline, CDR1 is MDHEN, CDR2 SYDVKM. After removal of 7 bases from V and 5 bases from J, the junction contained 11 bases not matched to a gene. The CDR3 protein is CASTENGRRDEQYF. The CDR3 DNA follows: TGTGCCAGCACCGAAAACGGGAGGAGGGACGAGCAGTACTTC.

The gene calls are TRBV19 and TRBJ1-2, with a tentative D call TRBD1 (5 bases). The ends were cut back, 3 bases at V and 3 bases at J, with 14 bases in the middle. This CDR3 has 15 residues. Germline V gene lookup returns CDR1 LNHDA and CDR2 SQIVND (reference sequence). CDR3 in DNA: TGTGCCAGTAGTATGAGGACGGGGGGGGACTATGGCTACACCTTC. Translation: CASSMRTGGDYGYTF.

This rearrangement joins TRBV13 to TRBJ2-7, with TRBD2 matching over 15 bases. V was pared by 5 bases and J by 0 bases, with 8 bases of the junction left unmatched. Germline V gene data show CDR1 as PRHDT and CDR2 as FYEKMQ (reference sequence). The CDR3 extends over 18 amino acids. The CDR3 here is CASSLGTSGGSGSYEQYF. CDR3 bases: TGTGCCAGCAGCCTCGGGACTAGCGGGGGGTCCGGCTCCTACGAGCAGTACTTC.

In DNA, the CDR3 is TGTGCCAGCAGCGTAGGGACAGCGTACACTGAAGCTTTCTTT. It is translated as CASSVGTAYTEAFF. The J gene is TRBJ1-1, the V gene TRBV9; D possibly corresponds to TRBD1 (6 bases). Germline assignment: CDR1 SGDLS and CDR2 YYNGEE. The CDR3 totals 14 residues. The V gene lost 0 bases and the J gene lost 3 bases, with 9 bases spanning the gap.

The V call is TRBV2, the J call TRBJ1-5, with no clear D. This CDR3 is 16 amino acids long. The germline V and J ends were trimmed by 2 bases and 0 bases, with 11 bases remaining between them. CDR1 and CDR2 from the germline V gene are SNHLY and FYNNEI. CDR3 sequence (DNA): TGTGCCAGCAGTGAATCATTACAGAATAGCAATCAGCCCCAGCATTTT. Protein sequence: CASSESLQNSNQPQHF.

The chain joins TRBV27 to TRBJ2-7; 10 nucleotides align to TRBD2. Germline values: CDR1 MNHEY, CDR2 SMNVEV (reference sequence). The V and J ends lost 4 bases and 1 base, in that order; junction bases with no gene match: 7. CDR3 length: 16 amino acids. CDR3: CASSSQRGGGSYEQYF. CDR3 nucleotide sequence: TGTGCCAGCAGTTCCCAGCGGGGGGGCGGATCCTACGAGCAGTACTTC.

The V call is TRBV2, the J call TRBJ1-2, with D possibly being TRBD1 (5 bases). The CDR3 runs to 15 residues. With 4 bases removed from V and 4 bases from J, the gap between germline ends came to 16 bases. CDR1 SNHLY and CDR2 FYNNEI come from the germline V gene. CDR3 sequence reads: CASSGRGSPIYGYTF. The CDR3 DNA reads as TGTGCCAGCAGTGGAAGGGGCAGCCCGATCTATGGCTACACCTTC.

The chain has TRBV7-8 and TRBJ1-3; TRBD1 is a possible D gene (5 bases). CDR1 is SGHVS and CDR2 is FQNEAQ in the germline V gene. Trimming pared 5 bases from V and 1 base from J, leaving 21 bases between. This CDR3 is built from 18 residues. The CDR3 sequence is CASSPYLRQSPSGNTIYF. The DNA for the CDR3 is TGTGCCAGCAGCCCATACCTCAGACAGTCACCTTCTGGAAACACCATATATTTT.

This chain connects TRBV18 to TRBJ2-7; D might be TRBD1 (6 bases). Germline assignment: CDR1 KGHSH and CDR2 LQKENI. The germline V and J ends were trimmed by 5 bases and 3 bases, with 8 bases remaining between them. The CDR3 runs to 12 residues. CDR3 loop: CASSGGFYEQYF. As DNA, the CDR3 is TGTGCCAGCTCAGGGGGCTTCTACGAGCAGTACTTC.

This clone has just one count. The chain employs TRBV21-1 and TRBJ1-4. TRBV21-1 is listed as a pseudogene. This CDR3 contains 18 residues. CDR3 in DNA: TGTGCCAGCAGCAAAGACATCTGGGGGGGACGGACAAATGAAAAACTGTTTTTT. Protein sequence: CASSKDIWGGRTNEKLFF.

The V gene is TRBV19, the J gene TRBJ1-3, with 7 bases identical to TRBD1. This CDR3 spans 15 amino acids. CDR1 LNHDA and CDR2 SQIVND come from the germline V gene (reference sequence). With 6 bases clipped from V and 0 bases from J, the junction kept 5 bases outside the gene matches. The CDR3: CASRRQGSSGNTIYF. In DNA form, the CDR3 reads TGTGCCAGTAGGAGACAGGGAAGCTCTGGAAACACCATATATTTT.

The V and J genes are TRBV5-1 and TRBJ2-3, with 12 bases fitting TRBD1. This CDR3 region has 14 residues. Germline values: CDR1 SGHRS, CDR2 YFSETQ. V was clipped by 4 bases and J by 6 bases; unmatched bases: 3. The CDR3 protein is CASSLGTGGDTQYF. The CDR3 DNA sequence: TGCGCCAGCAGCCTCGGGACAGGGGGCGATACGCAGTATTTT.

This chain joins TRBV7-2 and TRBJ1-1, with 10 bases fitting TRBD1. V lost 7 bases, J lost 0 bases, and 2 bases stayed unmatched. The CDR3 is 14 residues long. Germline assignment: CDR1 SGHTA and CDR2 FQGNSA. This CDR3 is CASMGTGVNTEAFF. CDR3 in DNA: TGTGCCAGCATGGGGACAGGGGTGAACACTGAAGCTTTCTTT.

Comments on this clone: Since a much larger clone is just one base distant, this may be a read error. The CDR3 DNA sequence: TGCGCCAGCAGCTTGGACAGGCCCTACAATGAGCAGTTCTTC. The encoded protein is CASSLDRPYNEQFF. This rearrangement joins TRBV5-1 to TRBJ2-1; D is perhaps TRBD1 (5 bases). V lost 0 bases and J lost 2, with 6 bases in between. The CDR3 runs 14 residues. Germline loops: CDR1 SGHRS, CDR2 YFSETQ.

This clone was recorded only once. The CDR3 spells CASSDFRGSYNSPLHF. As DNA, the CDR3 is TGTGCCAGCAGTGATTTCAGGGGTAGCTATAATTCACCCCTCCACTTT. This chain joins TRBV6-1 and TRBJ1-6; D is perhaps TRBD1 (6 bases). V shed 3 bases and J shed 3 bases, with 12 bases lying between them. Germline values: CDR1 MNHNS, CDR2 SASEGT. The CDR3 consists of 16 residues.

The chain uses TRBV7-2 and TRBJ2-7; 9 bases fit TRBD2. Germline CDR1 is SGHTA and CDR2 is FQGNSA. Trimming at V came to 1 base and at J to 2 bases, leaving 6 bases not matched to a gene. This CDR3 is 16 amino acids long. CDR3 amino acids: CASSLDSGGTPYEQYF. The CDR3 DNA follows: TGTGCCAGCAGCTTAGACAGCGGGGGGACCCCCTACGAGCAGTACTTC.

The CDR3 DNA reads as TGTGCCAGCAGCTTAGGACTAGCGGGGGGTCATGAGCAGTTCTTC. As protein: CASSLGLAGGHEQFF. V is TRBV7-6 and J is TRBJ2-1, with 13 bases matching TRBD2. V trimming: 1 base; J trimming: 8 bases; junction bases outside the gene matches: 2. The CDR3 totals 15 residues. Germline V gene data show CDR1 as SGHVS and CDR2 as FNYEAQ.

The V gene is TRBV6-2 or TRBV6-3, the J gene TRBJ1-1, with 8 bases lining up with TRBD1. V lost 2 bases to trimming and J lost 1 base; unmatched junction nucleotides: 9. CDR1 is MNHEY and CDR2 is SVGEGT in the germline V gene. CDR3 length: 17 residues. The CDR3 loop reads CASSYTGRQGRNTEAFF. In DNA form, the CDR3 reads TGTGCCAGCAGTTACACGGGGAGACAGGGGAGGAACACTGAAGCTTTCTTT.

The CDR3 DNA reads TGTGCCAGCCAGAACACCGGGGAGCTGTTTTTT. Its protein product is CASQNTGELFF. The gene calls are TRBV9 and TRBJ2-2, with D hard to call. Germline assignment: CDR1 SGDLS and CDR2 YYNGEE. V shed 7 bases and J shed 1 base, with 2 bases lying between them. This CDR3 comprises 11 residues.